A selection of T cell receptor beta chains follows, all from one sample in a study of blood T cell repertoires in COVID-19. This table comes from immunoSEQ multiplex PCR, and its TCRdb copy is limited to in-frame clones, with some not included. The sample contains 200,000 or so clones, around four fifths of which appear only once. The sequencing sample was made of PBMCs or T cells enriched from blood (not recorded which). Receptors originate from a woman aged 45-65 years who had been exposed to COVID-19. Each CDR3 is given with its conserved first and last residue. Each record gives: D gene, J gene, V gene, clone size, CDR3 DNA, CDR3 protein. D genes are given only for firm matches. Rows may omit the clone size; those that give it use once, few, many or a size class.

>-|TRBJ2-7|TRBV5-1|-
TGCGCCAGCAGCTTGGCGGGGTCAGCCTCCTACGAGCAGTACTTC
CASSLAGSASYEQYF
>-|TRBJ1-2|TRBV6-5|once
TGTGCCAGCGGTTCAGGGAATTATGGCTACACCTTC
CASGSGNYGYTF
>-|TRBJ1-2|TRBV6-5|-
TGTGCCAGCAGTCAACCGACAGGCCTTAACTATGGCTACACCTTC
CASSQPTGLNYGYTF
>-|TRBJ1-2|TRBV7-9|-
TGTGCCAGCAGCCCGGACCGGGGCTATGGCTACACCTTC
CASSPDRGYGYTF
>-|TRBJ1-1|TRBV5-1|-
TGCGCCAGCAGCCGCGGGGAGGCCGACGTGAGCACTGAAGCTTTCTTT
CASSRGEADVSTEAFF
>-|TRBJ1-6|TRBV5-4|few
TGTGCCAGCAGCTTGTCAGGGGCGGTTTCACCCCTCCACTTT
CASSLSGAVSPLHF
>TRBD1|TRBJ2-5|TRBV7-2|once
TGTGCCAGCAGCCCAGAGGGGACAGCAAAAGAGACCCAGTACTTC
CASSPEGTAKETQYF
>-|TRBJ1-2|TRBV6-2/TRBV6-3|-
TGTGCCAGCAGTTACGACAGGACCAATGGCTACACCTTC
CASSYDRTNGYTF
>TRBD1|TRBJ1-2|TRBV3-1/TRBV3-2|-
TGTGCCAGCAGCCAAGGGACAGGGGCTGCTACTAACTATGGCTACACCTTC
CASSQGTGAATNYGYTF
>TRBD2|TRBJ2-7|TRBV19|-
TGTGCCAGTAGTCCAGCGGGGGCCTACGAGCAGTACTTC
CASSPAGAYEQYF
>TRBD1|TRBJ1-1|TRBV6-6|-
TGTGCCAGCAGCCTCGGGACAGGAGATGGGAACACTGAAGCTTTCTTT
CASSLGTGDGNTEAFF
>TRBD2|TRBJ2-5|TRBV19|-
TGTGCCAGTAGTATAGGGGAGGGACGGCAAGAGACCCAGTACTTC
CASSIGEGRQETQYF
>-|TRBJ1-5|TRBV19|few
TGTGCCAGTAATGTTCCCCAGGGCGACCAGCCCCAGCATTTT
CASNVPQGDQPQHF
>TRBD1|TRBJ1-5|TRBV30|few
TGTGCCTGGAGTGTACCAGGGGGGCGCGGGAATCAGCCCCAGCATTTT
CAWSVPGGRGNQPQHF
>TRBD1|TRBJ1-1|TRBV18|once
TGTGCCAGCTCACCAGACCCCAGGGGGGACACTGAAGCTTTCTTT
CASSPDPRGDTEAFF
>-|TRBJ1-4|TRBV7-2|-
TGTGCCAGCCGACCCGGAGGGCGGAAACATAATGAAAAACTGTTTTTT
CASRPGGRKHNEKLFF
>-|TRBJ2-2|TRBV6-5|-
TGTGCCAGCAGAGAGGTCGGGGAGCTGTTTTTT
CASREVGELFF
>-|TRBJ1-1|TRBV30|once
TGTGCCTGGAACCCCCGGGGGAACACTGAAGCTTTCTTT
CAWNPRGNTEAFF
>-|TRBJ1-5|TRBV6-5|-
TGTGCCAGCAGTTACGCGAGTAGCGGGCCGCATCAGCCCCAGCATTTT
CASSYASSGPHQPQHF
>-|TRBJ2-5|TRBV7-8|few
TGTGCCAGCAGCTCCGACATGCTCGAGACCCAGTACTTC
CASSSDMLETQYF
>-|TRBJ1-4|TRBV2|-
TGTGCCAGCAGTGAAGACGAGGGTCGGGGTAATGAAAAACTGTTTTTT
CASSEDEGRGNEKLFF
>-|TRBJ2-1|TRBV30|-
TGTGCCTGGAGTGTAAGTATAGGCGGGGAGCAGTTCTTC
CAWSVSIGGEQFF
>-|TRBJ1-2|TRBV24-1|-
TGTGCCACCAATGGCCGTTTATATGGCTACACCTTC
CATNGRLYGYTF
>-|TRBJ1-1|TRBV6-1|-
TGTGCCAGCAGTGAATTGGCCACTGAAGCTTTCTTT
CASSELATEAFF
>-|TRBJ1-1|TRBV9|-
TGTGCCAGCAGCGTAGATGTCCGGACTGAAGCTTTCTTT
CASSVDVRTEAFF
>TRBD2|TRBJ2-3|TRBV4-1|-
TGCGCCAGCAGCCCCCTAGCGGGGCTCACAGATACGCAGTATTTT
CASSPLAGLTDTQYF
>TRBD1|TRBJ1-1|TRBV6-5|-
TGTGCCAGCAGCTCAACAGGGGGGTTGAACACTGAAGCTTTCTTT
CASSSTGGLNTEAFF
>-|TRBJ1-1|TRBV5-4|-
TGTGCCAGCAGCCCAGGTCGGTCTAGCCCCACTGAAGCTTTCTTT
CASSPGRSSPTEAFF
>TRBD1|TRBJ1-3|TRBV4-1|-
TGCGCCAGCAGCCGAGGACAGGTTTTTTTGAGCTCTGGAAACACCATATATTTT
CASSRGQVFLSSGNTIYF
>TRBD2|TRBJ2-5|TRBV10-3|-
TGTGCCATCAGCCGAACTACTAGCGGGGGGGAAGAGACCCAGTACTTC
CAISRTTSGGEETQYF
>-|TRBJ2-7|TRBV5-1|once
TGCGCCAGCAGCTTGTGGGAGCCCTCCTACGAGCAGTACTTC
CASSLWEPSYEQYF
>-|TRBJ1-5|TRBV7-8|-
TGTGCCAGCAGCTTAGCGGGGGCAGGGACCCAGCATTTT
CASSLAGAGTQHF
>-|TRBJ1-1|TRBV11-3|few
TGTGCCAGCAGCTTAGGACGGGACACTGAAGCTTTCTTT
CASSLGRDTEAFF
>TRBD2|TRBJ2-5|TRBV5-4|-
TGTGCCAGCAGCCTACGGACTAGGACGCAAGAGACCCAGTACTTC
CASSLRTRTQETQYF
>TRBD2|TRBJ2-3|TRBV5-4|-
TGTGCCAGCAGCCCAATAAGGCGGGGACTAAGCACAGATACGCAGTATTTT
CASSPIRRGLSTDTQYF
>TRBD1|TRBJ1-6|TRBV27|-
TGTGCCAGCAGGACAGGGCCCTGGAATTCACCCCTCCACTTT
CASRTGPWNSPLHF
>-|TRBJ1-2|TRBV7-8|few
TGTGCCAGCAGCCCCGGTGGGGGGGGGTCCCACTATGGCTACACCTTC
CASSPGGGGSHYGYTF
>TRBD2|TRBJ2-1|TRBV11-2|once
TGTGCCAGCAGCTTAGATCTAGCGGGGGAGCAGTTCTTC
CASSLDLAGEQFF
>TRBD2|TRBJ2-1|TRBV18|once
TGTGCCAGCTCACCACAGCGGGGGCGTTACAATGAGCAGTTCTTC
CASSPQRGRYNEQFF